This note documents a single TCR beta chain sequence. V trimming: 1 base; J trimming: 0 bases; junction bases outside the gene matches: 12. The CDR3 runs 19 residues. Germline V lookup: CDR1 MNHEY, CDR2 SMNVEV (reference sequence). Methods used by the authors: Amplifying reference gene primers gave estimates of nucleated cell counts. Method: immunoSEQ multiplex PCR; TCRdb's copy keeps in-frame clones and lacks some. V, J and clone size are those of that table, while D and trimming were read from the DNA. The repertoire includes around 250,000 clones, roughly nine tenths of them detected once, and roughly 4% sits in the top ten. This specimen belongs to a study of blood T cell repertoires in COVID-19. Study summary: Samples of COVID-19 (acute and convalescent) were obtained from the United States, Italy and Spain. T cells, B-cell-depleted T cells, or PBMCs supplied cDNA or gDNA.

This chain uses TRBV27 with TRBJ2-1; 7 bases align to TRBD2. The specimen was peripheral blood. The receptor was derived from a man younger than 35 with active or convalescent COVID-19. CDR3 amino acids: CASSLFSPGRGSSYNEQFF. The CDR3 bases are TGTGCCAGCAGTTTATTTTCGCCTGGGAGGGGTAGCTCCTACAATGAGCAGTTCTTC.